This TCR beta chain was recorded in a study of blood T cell repertoires in COVID-19. The overall study: COVID-19 samples from acute and convalescent phases originated in the United States, Italy and Spain.

Per the original data handling: The assay estimated nucleated cells by amplifying reference gene primers. Some clones are missing from TCRdb's copy, which holds only in-frame ones; the method was immunoSEQ multiplex PCR. V and J calls and clone size are those listed in that table; D and trimming were worked out from the DNA. The sample carries roughly 120,000 clones, 90% recorded once. The CDR3 runs 15 residues. The germline V gene encodes CDR1 SGHTA and CDR2 FQGNSA. J lost 7 bases, V lost 4 bases, and 10 bases had no gene match. Enrolment of Seattle patients took place during active infection, and they were followed longitudinally.

The receptor was derived from a man in his sixties with COVID-19, enrolled during active disease. Sample: peripheral blood. The chain combines TRBV7-2 with TRBJ1-2, with 9 bases that match TRBD1. The CDR3 spells CASSSPRDRAGGYTF. The CDR3, as DNA: TGTGCCAGCAGCTCGCCCCGGGACAGGGCCGGTGGCTACACCTTC.